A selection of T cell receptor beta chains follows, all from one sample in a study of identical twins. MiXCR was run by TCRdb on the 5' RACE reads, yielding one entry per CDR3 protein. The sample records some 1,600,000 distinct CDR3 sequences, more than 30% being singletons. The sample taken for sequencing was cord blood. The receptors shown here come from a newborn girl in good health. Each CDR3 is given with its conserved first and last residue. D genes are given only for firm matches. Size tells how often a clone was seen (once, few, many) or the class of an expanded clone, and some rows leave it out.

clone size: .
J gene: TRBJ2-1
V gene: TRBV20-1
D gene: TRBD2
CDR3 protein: CSARVSGRARNDQFF
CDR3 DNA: TGCAGTGCTAGAGTAAGCGGGAGGGCCCGGAATGATCAGTTCTTC

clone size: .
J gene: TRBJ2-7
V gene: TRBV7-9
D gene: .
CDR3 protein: CASSLRRINEQYF
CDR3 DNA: TGTGCCAGCAGCTTAAGACGGATAAACGAGCAGTACTTC

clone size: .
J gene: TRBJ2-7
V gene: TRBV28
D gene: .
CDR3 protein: CASSFVDEQYF
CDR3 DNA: TGTGCCAGCAGTTTTGTAGACGAGCAGTACTTC

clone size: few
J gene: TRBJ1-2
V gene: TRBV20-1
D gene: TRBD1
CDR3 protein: CSARDMTGRTNYGYTF
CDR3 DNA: TGCAGTGCTAGAGATATGACAGGGAGAACTAACTATGGCTACACCTTC

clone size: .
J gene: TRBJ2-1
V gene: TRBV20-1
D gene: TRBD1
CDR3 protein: CSARSGQGTYEQFF
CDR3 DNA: TGCAGTGCTAGATCGGGACAGGGGACCTACGAGCAGTTCTTC

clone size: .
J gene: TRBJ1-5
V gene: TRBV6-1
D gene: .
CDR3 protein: CASSWTELNQPQHF
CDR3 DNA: TGTGCCAGCAGTTGGACAGAACTCAATCAGCCCCAGCATTTT

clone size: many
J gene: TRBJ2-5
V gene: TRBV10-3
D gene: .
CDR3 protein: CAISDQGYQETQYF
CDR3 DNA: TGTGCCATCAGTGATCAGGGGTACCAAGAGACCCAGTACTTC

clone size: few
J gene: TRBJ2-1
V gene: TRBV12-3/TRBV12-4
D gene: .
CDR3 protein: CASTSHLSLSYNEQFF
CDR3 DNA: TGTGCCAGCACTTCTCACCTTAGCCTCTCCTACAATGAGCAGTTCTTC

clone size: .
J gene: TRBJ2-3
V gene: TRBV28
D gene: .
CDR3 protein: CASSFQGPQTDTQYF
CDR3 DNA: TGTGCCAGCAGTTTTCAAGGGCCACAGACGGATACGCAGTATTTT

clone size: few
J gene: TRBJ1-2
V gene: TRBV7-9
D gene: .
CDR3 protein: CASSLGQTLYGYTF
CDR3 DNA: TGTGCCAGCAGCCTCGGACAGACCCTCTATGGCTACACCTTC

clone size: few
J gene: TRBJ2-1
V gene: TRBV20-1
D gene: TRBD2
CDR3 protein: CSARPGLAGNEQFF
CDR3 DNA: TGCAGTGCTAGACCGGGACTAGCGGGCAATGAGCAGTTCTTC

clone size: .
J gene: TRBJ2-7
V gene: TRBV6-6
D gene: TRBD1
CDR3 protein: CASSYPDRGPYEQYF
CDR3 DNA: TGTGCCAGCAGTTACCCGGACAGGGGTCCCTACGAGCAGTACTTC

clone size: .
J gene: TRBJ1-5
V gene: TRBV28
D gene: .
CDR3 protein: CASSSGQLNQPQHF
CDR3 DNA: TGTGCCAGCAGTTCAGGACAGCTCAATCAGCCCCAGCATTTT

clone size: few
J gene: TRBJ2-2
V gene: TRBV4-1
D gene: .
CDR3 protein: CASSTRHLNTGELFF
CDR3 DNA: TGCGCCAGCAGCACACGACATCTCAACACCGGGGAGCTGTTTTTT

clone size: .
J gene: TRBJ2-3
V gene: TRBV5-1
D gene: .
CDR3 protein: CASSLARLWGATDTQYF
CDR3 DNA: TGCGCCAGCAGCTTGGCCCGACTGTGGGGGGCAACAGATACGCAGTATTTT

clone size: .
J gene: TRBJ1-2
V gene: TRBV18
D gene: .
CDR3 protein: CASSPGRPDYGYTF
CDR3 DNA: TGTGCCAGCTCACCTGGACGGCCTGACTATGGCTACACCTTC

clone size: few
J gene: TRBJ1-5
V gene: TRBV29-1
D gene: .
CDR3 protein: CSVELADSNQPQHF
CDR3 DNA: TGCAGCGTTGAGTTGGCAGATAGCAATCAGCCCCAGCATTTT

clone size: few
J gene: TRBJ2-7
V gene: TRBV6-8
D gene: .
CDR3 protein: CASFTKARGSYEQYF
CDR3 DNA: TGTGCCAGCTTCACGAAAGCGCGTGGGAGCTACGAGCAGTACTTC

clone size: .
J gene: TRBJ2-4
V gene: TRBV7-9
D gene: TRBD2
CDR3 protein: CASSLAQGSGAAKNIQYF
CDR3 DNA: TGTGCCAGCAGCTTAGCGCAGGGTAGCGGGGCAGCCAAAAACATTCAGTACTTC

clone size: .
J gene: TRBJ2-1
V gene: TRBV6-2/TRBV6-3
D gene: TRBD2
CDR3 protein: CASSSYSGSSFNEQFF
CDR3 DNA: TGTGCCAGCAGTTCGTATAGCGGGAGTTCTTTCAATGAGCAGTTCTTC

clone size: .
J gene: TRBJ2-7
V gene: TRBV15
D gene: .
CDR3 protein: CATSDTGFYEQYF
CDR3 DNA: TGTGCCACCAGCGATACAGGATTCTACGAGCAGTACTTC

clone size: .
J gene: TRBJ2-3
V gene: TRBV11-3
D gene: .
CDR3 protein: CASSHYLTGTQYF
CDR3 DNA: TGTGCCAGCAGTCACTATCTCACAGGTACGCAGTATTTT

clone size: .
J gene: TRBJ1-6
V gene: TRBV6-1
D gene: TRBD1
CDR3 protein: CASNVHPRDRVANSPLHF
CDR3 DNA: TGTGCCAGCAATGTCCATCCCCGGGACAGGGTCGCCAATTCACCCCTCCACTTT

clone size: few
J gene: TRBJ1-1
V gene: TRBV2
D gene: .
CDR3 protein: CASSEITGRNTEAFF
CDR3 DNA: TGTGCCAGCAGTGAAATCACGGGGAGGAACACTGAAGCTTTCTTT

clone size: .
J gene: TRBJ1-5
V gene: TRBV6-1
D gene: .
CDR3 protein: CASSERTGRQPQHF
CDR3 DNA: TGTGCCAGCAGTGAACGAACAGGGAGGCAGCCCCAGCATTTT

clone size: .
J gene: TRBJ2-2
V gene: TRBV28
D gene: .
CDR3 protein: CASNENTGELFF
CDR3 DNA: TGTGCCAGCAATGAGAACACCGGGGAGCTGTTTTTT

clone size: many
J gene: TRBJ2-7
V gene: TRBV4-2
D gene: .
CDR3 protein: CASSQDNHEQYF
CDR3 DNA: TGTGCCAGCAGCCAAGATAACCACGAGCAGTACTTC

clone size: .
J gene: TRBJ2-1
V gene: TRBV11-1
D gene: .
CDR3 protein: CASTPRTNNEQFF
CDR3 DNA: TGTGCCAGCACCCCCCGGACTAACAATGAGCAGTTCTTC

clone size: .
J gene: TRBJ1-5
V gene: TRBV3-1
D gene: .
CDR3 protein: CASSQGLGMQPQHF
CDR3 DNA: TGTGCCAGCAGCCAAGGTTTGGGCATGCAGCCCCAGCATTTT

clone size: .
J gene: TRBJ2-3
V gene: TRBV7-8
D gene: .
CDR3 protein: CASSQVRLAIPSSADTQYF
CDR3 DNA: TGTGCCAGCAGCCAAGTTAGGCTAGCGATCCCCTCTAGCGCAGATACGCAGTATTTT

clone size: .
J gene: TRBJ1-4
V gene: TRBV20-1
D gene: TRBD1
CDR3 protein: CSARSNGQGDEKLFF
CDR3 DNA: TGCAGTGCTAGAAGCAATGGACAGGGGGATGAAAAACTGTTTTTT

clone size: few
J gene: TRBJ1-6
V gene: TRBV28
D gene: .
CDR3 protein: CASRLTVRNSPLHF
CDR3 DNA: TGTGCCAGCAGGTTGACAGTACGGAATTCACCCCTCCACTTT

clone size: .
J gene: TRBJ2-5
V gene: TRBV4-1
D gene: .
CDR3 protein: CASSQVAGSQETQYF
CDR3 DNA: TGCGCCAGCAGCCAAGTGGCAGGGAGCCAAGAGACCCAGTACTTC

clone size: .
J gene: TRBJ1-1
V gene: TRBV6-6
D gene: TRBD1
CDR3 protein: CASSYLGQVDTEAFF
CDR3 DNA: TGTGCCAGCAGTTACCTGGGACAGGTTGACACTGAAGCTTTCTTT

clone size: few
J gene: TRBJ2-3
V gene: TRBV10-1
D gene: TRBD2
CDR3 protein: CASSTSGGNTDTQYF
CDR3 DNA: TGCGCCAGTTCGACTAGCGGGGGGAACACAGATACGCAGTATTTT

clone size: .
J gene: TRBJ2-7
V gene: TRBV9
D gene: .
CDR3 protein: CASSVWGARDNEQYF
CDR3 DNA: TGTGCCAGCAGCGTATGGGGGGCCAGGGACAATGAGCAGTACTTC

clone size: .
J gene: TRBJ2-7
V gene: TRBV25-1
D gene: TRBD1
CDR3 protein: CASSATTGGRGDEQYF
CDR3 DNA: TGTGCCAGCAGTGCTACTACAGGGGGCCGAGGGGACGAGCAGTACTTC

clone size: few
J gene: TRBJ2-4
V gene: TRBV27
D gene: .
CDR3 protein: CASSFLTSYNEQYF
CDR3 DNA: TGTGCCAGCAGTTTCCTGACAAGCTACAATGAGCAGTACTTC

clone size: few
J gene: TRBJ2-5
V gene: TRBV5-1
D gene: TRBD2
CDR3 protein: CASSTALSGRVSEQYF
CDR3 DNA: TGCGCCAGCAGCACCGCTTTGAGCGGGAGGGTTAGTGAGCAGTACTTC

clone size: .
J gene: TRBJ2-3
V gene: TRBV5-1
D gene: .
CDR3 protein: CASSFTSNTQYF
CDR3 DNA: TGCGCCAGCAGCTTCACTAGTAATACGCAGTATTTT

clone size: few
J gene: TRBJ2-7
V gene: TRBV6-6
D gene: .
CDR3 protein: CASSPSSGTADNEQYF
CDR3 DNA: TGTGCCAGCAGCCCGTCCTCCGGGACGGCCGATAACGAGCAGTACTTC

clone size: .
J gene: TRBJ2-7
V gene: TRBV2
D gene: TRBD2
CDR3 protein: CASSLGGLAGGGEQYF
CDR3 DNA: TGTGCCAGCAGTCTTGGGGGACTAGCGGGAGGAGGCGAGCAGTACTTC

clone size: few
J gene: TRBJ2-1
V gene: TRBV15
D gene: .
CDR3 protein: CATSRVSGSYNEQFF
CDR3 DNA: TGTGCCACCAGCAGGGTTAGTGGTTCCTACAATGAGCAGTTCTTC